The TCR beta chain under discussion was sequenced for a study of response to subunit inactivated influenza vaccine. Each CDR3 protein gets one entry after TCRdb re-called the RT-PCR reads with MiXCR. The table includes roughly 650,000 distinct CDR3 sequences, 14% detected once. Germline lookup yields CDR1 SGHDT and CDR2 YYEEEE. Unmatched junction bases numbered 6, after V lost 5 bases and J lost 2 bases. The CDR3 is 15 residues long. The sample was PBMCs from blood, taken around 14 days before vaccination. This TCR derives from a man between 45 and 60 years old who received an inactivated influenza vaccine. V gene TRBV5-6 combines with J gene TRBJ2-1, with 8 bases that match TRBD2. CDR3 nucleotide sequence: TGTGCCAGCAGGACAACTAGCGGTCCCTACAATGAGCAGTTCTTC. This gives the protein CASRTTSGPYNEQFF.